One and the same sample provided the 19 T cell receptor beta chains below, sequenced in a study of cytomegalovirus exposure and HLA in healthy donors. PCR involved 60 Vbeta and 13 Jbeta primers. Clones were read by immunoSEQ multiplex PCR, and TCRdb kept only the in-frame ones, dropping some. The sample contains tens of thousands of clones, around 85% of which appear only once. The sequencing input was PBMCs. These receptors all come from a man aged 50 to 59 in good health and CMV-seronegative.

The CDR3 region has the DNA TGTGCCATCAGGATCACTCAGGGACTAGGTTCTTACAATGAGCAGTTCTTC. The encoded protein is CAIRITQGLGSYNEQFF. This rearrangement joins TRBV10-3 to TRBJ2-1; 8 bases line up with TRBD2. This CDR3 contains 17 residues. The germline CDR1 and CDR2 sequences are ENHRY and SYGVKD. V lost 6 bases to trimming and J lost 4 bases; unmatched junction nucleotides: 14.

In this sample, this clone turned up once. The chain links TRBV4-2 to TRBJ2-2, with TRBD2 identical over 14 bases. Germline CDR1 LGHNA, CDR2 YNFKEQ. The ends lost 3 bases at V and 5 bases at J; junction bases unmatched: 5. There are 17 residues in the CDR3. In DNA, the CDR3 is TGTGCCAGCAGCCAGGGACTAGCGGGAGAGGCGACCGGGGAGCTGTTTTTT. Its protein product is CASSQGLAGEATGELFF.

The rearrangement links TRBV7-8 to TRBJ2-7, with TRBD1 as a possible D gene (6 bases). This CDR3 comprises 13 residues. In germline, CDR1 is SGHVS, CDR2 FQNEAQ. The CDR3 sequence: CACSQGPAYEQYF. CDR3 bases: TGTGCTTGCAGCCAGGGGCCGGCATACGAGCAGTACTTC. Full variable domain (missing parts from reference TRBV7-8 and TRBJ2-7): GAGVSQSPRYKVAKRGQDVALRCDPISGHVSLFWYQQALGQGPEFLTYFQNEAQLDKSGLPSDRFFAERPEGSVSTLKIQRTQQEDSAVYLCACSQGPAYEQYFGPGTRLTVT.

The rearrangement joins TRBV6-1 to TRBJ2-3, with unresolved D. Germline V lookup: CDR1 MNHNS, CDR2 SASEGT. V was pared by 5 bases and J by 5 bases, with 8 bases between. The CDR3 extends over 12 amino acids. In DNA form, the CDR3 reads TGTGCCAGCAGTCTTAGTAGAGATACGCAGTATTTT. Protein sequence: CASSLSRDTQYF.

The chain carries TRBV5-1 and TRBJ1-5; perhaps TRBD1 as D (6 bases). The CDR3 has 14 amino acids. CDR1 and CDR2 (germline): SGHRS, YFSETQ. V was shortened by 4 bases and J by 6 bases, with 14 bases between the two germline ends. The CDR3 reads CASSPLNRAQPQHF. The CDR3 DNA is TGCGCCAGCAGCCCCCTGAACAGGGCTCAGCCCCAGCATTTT.

This clone showed up just a few times. V usage is TRBV6-5 and J usage is TRBJ2-1; 11 bases map to TRBD2. Germline assignment: CDR1 MNHEY and CDR2 SVGAGI. V lost 8 bases, J lost 7 bases, and 4 bases stayed unmatched. The CDR3 length is 13 residues. The CDR3 loop reads CASGSGGANEQFF. CDR3 coding DNA: TGTGCCAGCGGTAGCGGGGGGGCGAATGAGCAGTTCTTC.

V is TRBV12-1 and J is TRBJ1-6. TRBV12-1 corresponds to a pseudogene. This CDR3 region has 14 residues. In nucleotides, the CDR3 is TGTGCCAGCAGCCCCGGTGGTTCTAATTCACCCCTCCACTTT. Translation: CASSPGGSNSPLHF.

The CDR3 protein is CASSLETGVETQYF. CDR3 in DNA: TGTGCCAGCAGCTTAGAGACAGGGGTAGAGACCCAGTACTTC. The gene calls are TRBV7-9 and TRBJ2-5; 8 bases match TRBD1. Germline trimming cut 1 base from V and 4 bases from J; bases unmatched to any gene: 2. Germline V lookup: CDR1 SEHNR, CDR2 FQNEAQ (reference sequence). This CDR3 is built from 14 residues.

The chain recombines TRBV4-2 with TRBJ1-5, with 11 bases lining up with TRBD1. The CDR3 has 18 residues. Germline V gene data show CDR1 as LGHNA and CDR2 as YNFKEQ. The trim removed 1 base at V and 3 bases at J, leaving 8 bases unmatched. Written as DNA, the CDR3 is TGTGCCAGCAGCCAAGCCCTCGGGGGACAGGGGGTCAATCAGCCCCAGCATTTT. Translated: CASSQALGGQGVNQPQHF.

The rearrangement uses TRBV5-4 and TRBJ1-2; 8 nucleotides agree with TRBD1. Germline lookup yields CDR1 SGHNT and CDR2 YYREEE (reference sequence). The ends lost 0 bases at V and 4 bases at J; junction bases unmatched: 14. The CDR3 consists of 18 residues. CDR3 nucleotide sequence: TGTGCCAGCAGCTTGGGAGTCGGGACAGGAGCCAGGGGCTATGGCTACACCTTC. The encoded protein is CASSLGVGTGARGYGYTF.

This clone was picked up one time. One junction end does not reproduce the germline sequence, and a read error may be involved. The same CDR3 is also encoded by other DNA sequences in this sample. The chain couples TRBV7-9 to TRBJ1-1, with D perhaps TRBD1 (6 bases). This CDR3 is built from 13 residues. Germline-derived CDR1 and CDR2 are SEHNR and FQNEAQ (reference sequence). This chain's CDR3 is CASSTQGRAEAFF. CDR3 nucleotides: TGTGCCAGCAGCACCCAGGGGAGGGCTGAGGCTTTCTTT.

As concerns this clone: Other DNA sequences in the sample encode the same CDR3. The rearrangement joins TRBV7-2 to TRBJ2-3, with D hard to call. Germline CDR1 SGHTA, CDR2 FQGNSA. The CDR3 runs to 16 residues. The germline V and J ends were trimmed by 1 base and 0 bases, with 11 bases remaining between them. In DNA, the CDR3 is TGTGCCAGCAGCTTAGTTTCCTCTCAGAGCACAGATACGCAGTATTTT. Protein product: CASSLVSSQSTDTQYF. Complete variable domain (other parts from reference TRBV7-2 and TRBJ2-3): GAGVSQSPSNKVTEKGKDVELRCDPISGHTALYWYRQSLGQGLEFLIYFQGNSAPDKSGLPSDRFSAERTGGSVSTLTIQRTQQEDSAVYLCASSLVSSQSTDTQYFGPGTRLTVL.

The chain joins TRBV18 to TRBJ2-3; D possibly corresponds to TRBD1 (6 bases). Germline V gene sequence: CDR1 KGHSH, CDR2 LQKENI. The CDR3 has 15 amino acids. V was shortened by 4 bases and J by 4 bases, with 15 bases between the two germline ends. This CDR3 reads CASSRDRPPADTQYF. CDR3 DNA sequence: TGTGCCAGCTCACGTGACAGGCCCCCCGCAGATACGCAGTATTTT.

This sequence joins TRBV11-1 and TRBJ2-1, with D possibly being TRBD2 (6 bases). V gave up 1 base and J gave up 11 bases, with 18 bases separating them. The CDR3 covers 15 residues. CDR1 is SGHAT and CDR2 is FQDESV in the germline V gene (reference sequence). In DNA, the CDR3 is TGTGCCAGCAGCTTAGGGGGATTAGGAGGGGCCCAGCAGTTCTTC. Protein product: CASSLGGLGGAQQFF. The complete variable domain, with remaining parts taken from reference TRBV11-1 and TRBJ2-1, reads EAEVAQSPRYKITEKSQAVAFWCDPISGHATLYWYRQILGQGPELLVQFQDESVVDDSQLPKDRFSAERLKGVDSTLKIQPAELGDSAMYLCASSLGGLGGAQQFFGPGTRLTVL.

This sequence joins TRBV6-5 and TRBJ1-5, with a tentative D call TRBD1 (5 bases). The CDR3 is made up of 13 amino acids. Germline loops: CDR1 MNHEY, CDR2 SVGAGI. V was cut by 6 bases and J by 4 bases, with 10 bases left in between. The CDR3 DNA follows: TGTGCCAGCAGCCCAGGGAGGAATCAGCCCCAGCATTTT. Protein sequence: CASSPGRNQPQHF.

This rearrangement joins TRBV7-2 to TRBJ1-1, with 7 bases lining up with TRBD1. Trimming cost V 1 base and J 1 base; bases outside gene matches: 6. The CDR3 covers 16 residues. Germline CDR1 and CDR2: SGHTA and FQGNSA. CDR3 amino acids: CASSLVPGTANTEAFF. The CDR3 DNA is TGTGCCAGCAGCTTAGTCCCCGGGACAGCGAACACTGAAGCTTTCTTT. The whole variable domain, remainder taken from reference TRBV7-2 and TRBJ1-1, is GAGVSQSPSNKVTEKGKDVELRCDPISGHTALYWYRQSLGQGLEFLIYFQGNSAPDKSGLPSDRFSAERTGGSVSTLTIQRTQQEDSAVYLCASSLVPGTANTEAFFGQGTRLTVV.

The gene calls are TRBV7-2 and TRBJ2-1; D gene ambiguous. Between the trimmed V and J ends, which lost 4 bases and 0 bases, there was a span of 4 bases. Per germline, CDR1 SGHTA and CDR2 FQGNSA. This CDR3 has 13 amino acids. CDR3 loop: CASSSSSYNEQFF. CDR3 DNA sequence: TGTGCCAGCAGCTCGAGCTCCTACAATGAGCAGTTCTTC.

The chain recombines TRBV28 with TRBJ1-1; 7 nucleotides match TRBD1. Germline values: CDR1 MDHEN, CDR2 SYDVKM. CDR3 size: 14 residues. Trimming at V came to 6 bases and at J to 0 bases, leaving 4 bases not matched to a gene. CDR3 DNA: TGTGCCAGCAGCCTAACAGGGGTGAACACTGAAGCTTTCTTT. It is translated as CASSLTGVNTEAFF.

The V call is TRBV7-9, the J call TRBJ2-1; the match to TRBD2 covers 8 bases. J was trimmed by 2 bases and V by 5 bases; bases with no gene match: 5. Germline V gene data show CDR1 as SEHNR and CDR2 as FQNEAQ (reference sequence). The CDR3 is 15 residues long. The CDR3: CASSPGLDTYNEQFF. The CDR3 DNA reads TGTGCCAGCAGCCCGGGACTAGATACCTACAATGAGCAGTTCTTC.